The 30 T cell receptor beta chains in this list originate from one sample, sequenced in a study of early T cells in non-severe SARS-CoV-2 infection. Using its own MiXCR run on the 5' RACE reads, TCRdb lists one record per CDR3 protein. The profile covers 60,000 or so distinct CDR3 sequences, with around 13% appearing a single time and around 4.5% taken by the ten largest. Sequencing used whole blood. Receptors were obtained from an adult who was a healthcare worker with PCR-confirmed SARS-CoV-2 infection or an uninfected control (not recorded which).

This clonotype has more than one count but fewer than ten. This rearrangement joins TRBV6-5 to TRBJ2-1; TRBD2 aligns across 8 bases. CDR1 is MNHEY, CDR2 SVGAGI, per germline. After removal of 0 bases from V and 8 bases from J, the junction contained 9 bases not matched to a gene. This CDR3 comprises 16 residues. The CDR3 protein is CASSYSIGRANDEQFF. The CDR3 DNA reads TGTGCCAGCAGTTACTCGATCGGGAGGGCCAACGATGAGCAGTTCTTC.

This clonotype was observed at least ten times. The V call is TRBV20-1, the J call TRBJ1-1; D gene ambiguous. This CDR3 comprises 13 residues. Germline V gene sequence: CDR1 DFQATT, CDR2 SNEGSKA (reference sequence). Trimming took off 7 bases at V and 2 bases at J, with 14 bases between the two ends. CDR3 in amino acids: CSVLGRTNTEAFF. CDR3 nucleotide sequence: TGCAGTGTCCTGGGTCGGACCAACACTGAAGCTTTCTTT.

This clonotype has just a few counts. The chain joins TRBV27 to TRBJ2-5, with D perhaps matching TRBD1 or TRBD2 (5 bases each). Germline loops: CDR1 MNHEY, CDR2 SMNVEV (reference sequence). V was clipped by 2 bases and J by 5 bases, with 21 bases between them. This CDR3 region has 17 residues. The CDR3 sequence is CASSLRVGRENQETQYF. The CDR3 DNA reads TGTGCCAGCAGTTTACGAGTCGGCAGGGAGAATCAGGAGACCCAGTACTTC.

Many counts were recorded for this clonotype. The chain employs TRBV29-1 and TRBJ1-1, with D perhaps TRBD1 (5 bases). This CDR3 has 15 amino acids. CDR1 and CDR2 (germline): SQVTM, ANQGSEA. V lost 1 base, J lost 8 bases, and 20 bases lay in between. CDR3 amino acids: CSVEAIAGMRPEAFF. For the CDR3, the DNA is TGCAGCGTTGAAGCAATCGCAGGGATGCGACCGGAAGCTTTCTTT.

The CDR3 loop is CAISEEGGATNEKLFF. CDR3 bases: TGTGCCATCAGTGAGGAGGGGGGTGCAACTAATGAAAAACTGTTTTTT. The V gene is TRBV10-3, the J gene TRBJ1-4, with a possible D match to TRBD1 (6 bases). Trimming cost V 2 bases and J 0 bases, with 10 bases left between them. The CDR3 has 16 residues. Germline V lookup: CDR1 ENHRY, CDR2 SYGVKD.

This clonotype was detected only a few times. The CDR3 loop is CSARDPPGQETQYF. The CDR3 DNA sequence: TGCAGTGCTAGAGACCCGCCCGGGCAAGAGACCCAGTACTTC. The genes are TRBV20-1 and TRBJ2-5; D remains ambiguous. Germline V gene lookup returns CDR1 DFQATT and CDR2 SNEGSKA (reference sequence). V was cut by 0 bases and J by 2 bases, with 10 bases left in between. The CDR3 has 14 residues.

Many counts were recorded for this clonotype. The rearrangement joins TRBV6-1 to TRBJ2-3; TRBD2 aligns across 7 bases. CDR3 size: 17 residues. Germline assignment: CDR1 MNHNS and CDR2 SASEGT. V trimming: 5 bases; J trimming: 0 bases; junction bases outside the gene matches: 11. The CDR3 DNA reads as TGTGCCAGCAGTTTCTCCCGGACTAGAACTAGCACAGATACGCAGTATTTT. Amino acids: CASSFSRTRTSTDTQYF.

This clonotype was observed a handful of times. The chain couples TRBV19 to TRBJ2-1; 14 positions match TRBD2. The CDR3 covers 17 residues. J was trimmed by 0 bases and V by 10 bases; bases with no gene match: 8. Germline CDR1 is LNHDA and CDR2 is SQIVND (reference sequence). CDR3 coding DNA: TGTGCCACCAAGGGACTAGCGGGGGATGTCTCCTACAATGAGCAGTTCTTC. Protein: CATKGLAGDVSYNEQFF.

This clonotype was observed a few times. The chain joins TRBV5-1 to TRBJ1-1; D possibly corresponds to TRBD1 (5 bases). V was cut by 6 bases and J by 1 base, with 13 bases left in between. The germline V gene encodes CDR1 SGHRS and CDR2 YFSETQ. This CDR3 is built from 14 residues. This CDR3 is CASNHRDGNTEAFF. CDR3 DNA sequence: TGCGCCAGCAACCACCGGGACGGGAACACTGAAGCTTTCTTT.

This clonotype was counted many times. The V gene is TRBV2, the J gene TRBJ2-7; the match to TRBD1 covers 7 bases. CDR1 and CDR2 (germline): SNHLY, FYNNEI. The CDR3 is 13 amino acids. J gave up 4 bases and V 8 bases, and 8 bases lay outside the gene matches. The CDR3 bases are TGTGCCAGCTCCCGACGGACAGGATACGAGCAGTACTTC. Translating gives CASSRRTGYEQYF. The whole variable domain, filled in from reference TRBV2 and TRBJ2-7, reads EPEVTQTPSHQVTQMGQEVILRCVPISNHLYFYWYRQILGQKVEFLVSFYNNEISEKSEIFDDQFSVERPDGSNFTLKIRSTKLEDSAMYFCASSRRTGYEQYFGPGTRLTVT.

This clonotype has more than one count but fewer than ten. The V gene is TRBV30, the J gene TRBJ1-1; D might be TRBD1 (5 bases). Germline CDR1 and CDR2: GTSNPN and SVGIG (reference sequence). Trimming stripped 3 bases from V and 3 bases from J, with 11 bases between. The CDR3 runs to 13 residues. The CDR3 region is CAWSRDAHTEAFF. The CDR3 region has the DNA TGTGCCTGGAGCAGGGACGCGCACACTGAAGCTTTCTTT.

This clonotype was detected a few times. CDR3 in DNA: TGTGCCAGCAGCCTCGACTTACTGAGCTCTGGGGCCAACGTCCTGACTTTC. Protein sequence: CASSLDLLSSGANVLTF. This chain connects TRBV7-2 to TRBJ2-6; D is ambiguous. This CDR3 is built from 17 residues. Germline values: CDR1 SGHTA, CDR2 FQGNSA. V was clipped by 5 bases and J by 0 bases, with 14 bases between them.

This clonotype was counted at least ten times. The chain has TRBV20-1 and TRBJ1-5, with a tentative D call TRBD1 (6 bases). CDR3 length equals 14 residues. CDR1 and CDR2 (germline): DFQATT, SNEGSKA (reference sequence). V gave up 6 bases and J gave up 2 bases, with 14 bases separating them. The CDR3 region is CSAQKRQGNQPQHF. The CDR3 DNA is TGCAGTGCCCAAAAACGACAGGGCAATCAGCCCCAGCATTTT.

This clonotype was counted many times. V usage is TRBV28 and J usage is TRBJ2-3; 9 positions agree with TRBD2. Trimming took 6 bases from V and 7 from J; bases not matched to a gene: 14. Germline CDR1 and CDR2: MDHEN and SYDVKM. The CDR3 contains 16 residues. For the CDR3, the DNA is TGTGCCAGCAGGACTAGCGGTGGTGGTGAAATGAATACGCAGTATTTT. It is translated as CASRTSGGGEMNTQYF.

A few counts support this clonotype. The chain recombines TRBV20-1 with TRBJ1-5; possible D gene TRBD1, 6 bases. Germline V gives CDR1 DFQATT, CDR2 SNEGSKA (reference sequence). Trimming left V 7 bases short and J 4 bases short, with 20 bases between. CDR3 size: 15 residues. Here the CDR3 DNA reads TGCAGTGTACTCCGGGACACTCAAACAAATCAGCCCCAGCATTTT. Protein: CSVLRDTQTNQPQHF.

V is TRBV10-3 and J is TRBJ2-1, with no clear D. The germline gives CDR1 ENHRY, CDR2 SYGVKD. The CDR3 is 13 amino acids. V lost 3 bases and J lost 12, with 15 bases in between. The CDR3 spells CAISERPLWLQFF. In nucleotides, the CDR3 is TGTGCCATCAGTGAAAGGCCCCTTTGGTTGCAGTTCTTC.

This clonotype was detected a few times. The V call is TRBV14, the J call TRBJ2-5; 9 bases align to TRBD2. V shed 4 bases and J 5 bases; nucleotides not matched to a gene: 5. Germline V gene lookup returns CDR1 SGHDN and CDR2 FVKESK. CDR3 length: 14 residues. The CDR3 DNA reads TGTGCCAGCAGCCTGGGACTAGCAAGGGAGACCCAGTACTTC. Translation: CASSLGLARETQYF. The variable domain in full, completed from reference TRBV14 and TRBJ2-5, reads EAGVTQFPSHSVIEKGQTVTLRCDPISGHDNLYWYRRVMGKEIKFLLHFVKESKQDESGMPNNRFLAERTGGTYSTLKVQPAELEDSGVYFCASSLGLARETQYFGPGTRLLVL.

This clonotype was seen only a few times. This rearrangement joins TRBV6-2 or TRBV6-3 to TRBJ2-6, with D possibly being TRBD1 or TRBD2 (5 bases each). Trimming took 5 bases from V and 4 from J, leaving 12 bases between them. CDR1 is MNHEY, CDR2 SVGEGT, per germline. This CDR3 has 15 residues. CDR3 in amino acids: CASSRSGSGANVLTF. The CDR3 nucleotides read TGTGCCAGCAGTCGATCAGGGAGCGGGGCCAACGTCCTGACTTTC.

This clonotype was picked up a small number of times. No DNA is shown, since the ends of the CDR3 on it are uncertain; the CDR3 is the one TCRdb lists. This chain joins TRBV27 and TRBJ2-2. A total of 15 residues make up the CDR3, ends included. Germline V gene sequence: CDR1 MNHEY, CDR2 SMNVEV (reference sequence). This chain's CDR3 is CASRVTLTYTGSCFF.

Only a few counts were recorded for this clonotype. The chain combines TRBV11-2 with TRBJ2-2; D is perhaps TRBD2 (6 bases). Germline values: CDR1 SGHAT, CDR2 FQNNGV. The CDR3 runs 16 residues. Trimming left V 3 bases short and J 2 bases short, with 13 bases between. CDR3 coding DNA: TGTGCCAGCAGCTTTGGATGGGCGGGAAACACCGGGGAGCTGTTTTTT. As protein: CASSFGWAGNTGELFF.

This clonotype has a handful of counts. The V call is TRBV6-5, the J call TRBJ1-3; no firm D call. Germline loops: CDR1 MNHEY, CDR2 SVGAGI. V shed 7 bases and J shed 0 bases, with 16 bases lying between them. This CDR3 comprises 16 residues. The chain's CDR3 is CASTQLGTNSGNTIYF. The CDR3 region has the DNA TGTGCCAGCACCCAACTTGGCACTAACTCTGGAAACACCATATATTTT.

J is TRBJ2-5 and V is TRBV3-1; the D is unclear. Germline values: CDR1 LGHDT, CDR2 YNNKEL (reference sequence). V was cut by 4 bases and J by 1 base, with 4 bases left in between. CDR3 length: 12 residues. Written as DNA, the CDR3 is TGTGCCAGCAGCCCTACCCAAGAGACCCAGTACTTC. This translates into CASSPTQETQYF.

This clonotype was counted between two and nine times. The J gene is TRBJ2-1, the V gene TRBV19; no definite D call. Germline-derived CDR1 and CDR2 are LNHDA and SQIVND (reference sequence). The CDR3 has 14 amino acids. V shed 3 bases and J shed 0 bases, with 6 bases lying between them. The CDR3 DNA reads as TGTGCCAGTAGTATCCAGAACTCCTACAATGAGCAGTTCTTC. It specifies CASSIQNSYNEQFF.

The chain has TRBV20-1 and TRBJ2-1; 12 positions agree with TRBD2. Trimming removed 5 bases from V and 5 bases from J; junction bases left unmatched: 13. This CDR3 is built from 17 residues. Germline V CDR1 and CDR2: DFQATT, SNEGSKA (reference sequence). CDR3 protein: CSARRTSGVERDNEQFF. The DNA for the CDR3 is TGCAGTGCTCGACGGACTAGCGGGGTGGAGCGGGACAATGAGCAGTTCTTC.

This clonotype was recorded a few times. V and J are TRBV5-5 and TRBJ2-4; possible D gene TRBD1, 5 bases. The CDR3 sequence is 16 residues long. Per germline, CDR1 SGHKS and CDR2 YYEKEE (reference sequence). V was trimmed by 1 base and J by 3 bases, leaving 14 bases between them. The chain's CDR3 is CASSLLYRSDKNIQYF. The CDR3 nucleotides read TGTGCCAGCAGCTTGCTCTACAGGTCCGACAAAAACATTCAGTACTTC.

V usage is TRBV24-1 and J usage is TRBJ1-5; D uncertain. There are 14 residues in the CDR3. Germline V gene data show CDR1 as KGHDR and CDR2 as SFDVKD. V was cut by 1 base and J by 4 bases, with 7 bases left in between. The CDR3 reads CATSDFWENQPQHF. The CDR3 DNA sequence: TGTGCCACCAGTGATTTTTGGGAAAATCAGCCCCAGCATTTT.

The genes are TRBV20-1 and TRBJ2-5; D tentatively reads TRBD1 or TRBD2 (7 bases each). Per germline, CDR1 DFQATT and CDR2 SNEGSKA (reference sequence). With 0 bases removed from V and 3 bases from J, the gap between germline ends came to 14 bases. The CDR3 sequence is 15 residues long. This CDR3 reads CSARETPGGEETQYF. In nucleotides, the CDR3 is TGCAGTGCTAGAGAAACCCCAGGGGGGGAAGAGACCCAGTACTTC.

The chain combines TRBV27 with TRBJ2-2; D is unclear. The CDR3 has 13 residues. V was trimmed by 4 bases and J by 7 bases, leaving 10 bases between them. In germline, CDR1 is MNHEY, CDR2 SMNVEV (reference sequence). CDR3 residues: CASSYKVNGELFF. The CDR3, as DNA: TGTGCCAGCAGTTACAAAGTGAACGGGGAGCTGTTTTTT.

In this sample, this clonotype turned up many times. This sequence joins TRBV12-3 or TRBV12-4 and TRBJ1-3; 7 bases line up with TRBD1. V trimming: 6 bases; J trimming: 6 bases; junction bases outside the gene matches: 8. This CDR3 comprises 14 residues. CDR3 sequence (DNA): TGTGCCAGCAGAACTACAGGGGCTGAAAACACCATATATTTT. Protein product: CASRTTGAENTIYF.

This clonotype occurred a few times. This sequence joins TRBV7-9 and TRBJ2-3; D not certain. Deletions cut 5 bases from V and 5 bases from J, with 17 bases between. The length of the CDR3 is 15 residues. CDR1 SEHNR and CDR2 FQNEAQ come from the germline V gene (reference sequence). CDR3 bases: TGTGCCAGCAGCGGTGACCGTCTGGGCCTAGATACGCAGTATTTT. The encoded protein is CASSGDRLGLDTQYF. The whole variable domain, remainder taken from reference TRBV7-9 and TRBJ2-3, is DTGVSQNPRHKITKRGQNVTFRCDPISEHNRLYWYRQTLGQGPEFLTYFQNEAQLEKSRLLSDRFSAERPKGSFSTLEIQRTEQGDSAMYLCASSGDRLGLDTQYFGPGTRLTVL.